One and the same sample provided the 29 T cell receptor beta chains below, sequenced in a study of blood T cell repertoires in COVID-19. The repertoire was sequenced with immunoSEQ multiplex PCR; TCRdb's copy has only in-frame clones and lacks some. The sample comprises 150,000 or so clones, about 90% of which are singletons, and 4.8% rests with the top ten. The source material was peripheral blood. The source of these receptors is a young man with COVID-19, enrolled during active disease.

This clone was seen a few times. The chain links TRBV9 to TRBJ1-1; D possibly corresponds to TRBD1 (5 bases). The CDR3 has 15 amino acids. The germline CDR1 and CDR2 sequences are SGDLS and YYNGEE. Trimming took off 3 bases at V and 6 bases at J, with 18 bases between the two ends. CDR3: CASSAPGGVWSEAFF. The DNA for the CDR3 is TGTGCCAGCAGCGCCCCTGGAGGGGTGTGGTCTGAAGCTTTCTTT.

J is TRBJ2-7 and V is TRBV7-9; tentatively, D is TRBD2 (5 bases). V gave up 4 bases and J gave up 7 bases, with 14 bases separating them. Germline V gives CDR1 SEHNR, CDR2 FQNEAQ (reference sequence). The CDR3 runs 13 residues. CDR3 region: CASSSLGPSEQYF. As DNA, the CDR3 is TGTGCCAGCAGCTCACTAGGACCCTCGGAGCAGTACTTC. The full variable domain, completed using reference TRBV7-9 and TRBJ2-7, is DTGVSQNPRHKITKRGQNVTFRCDPISEHNRLYWYRQTLGQGPEFLTYFQNEAQLEKSRLLSDRFSAERPKGSFSTLEIQRTEQGDSAMYLCASSSLGPSEQYFGPGTRLTVT.

The gene calls are TRBV9 and TRBJ2-1, with 8 bases matching TRBD1. V was pared by 4 bases and J by 1 base, with 22 bases of the junction left unmatched. The germline gives CDR1 SGDLS, CDR2 YYNGEE. The CDR3 runs 21 residues. CDR3 amino acids: CASSSPRPGTGSGPSYNEQFF. The CDR3, as DNA: TGTGCCAGCAGCTCTCCTCGTCCCGGGACAGGTAGCGGCCCGTCCTACAATGAGCAGTTCTTC.

This chain uses TRBV18 with TRBJ1-2, with 7 bases matching TRBD1. The CDR3 is made up of 14 amino acids. The trim removed 3 bases at V and 4 bases at J, leaving 5 bases unmatched. From germline, CDR1 is KGHSH and CDR2 LQKENI. The CDR3 DNA sequence: TGTGCCAGCTCACCTGGACAGGCTACCTATGGCTACACCTTC. It is translated as CASSPGQATYGYTF. Full variable domain (rest looked up from reference TRBV18 and TRBJ1-2): NAGVMQNPRHLVRRRGQEARLRCSPMKGHSHVYWYRQLPEEGLKFMVYLQKENIIDESGMPKERFSAEFPKEGPSILRIQQVVRGDSAAYFCASSPGQATYGYTFGSGTRLTVV.

This chain's CDR3 is CASSSRTGSNEQFF. In nucleotides, the CDR3 is TGTGCCAGCAGCTCTAGGACAGGGTCCAATGAGCAGTTCTTC. The chain links TRBV7-2 to TRBJ2-1; TRBD1 agrees at 8 bases. The germline CDR1 and CDR2 sequences are SGHTA and FQGNSA. V was pared by 4 bases and J by 6 bases, with 5 bases of the junction left unmatched. This CDR3 comprises 14 residues.

The chain is built from TRBV28 and TRBJ1-1; 8 bases agree with TRBD1. Germline V lookup: CDR1 MDHEN, CDR2 SYDVKM. The J segment lost 2 bases and the V segment lost 6 bases, leaving 8 bases of the junction unmatched. The CDR3 length is 15 residues. The CDR3: CASSRGDRGNTEAFF. The DNA of the CDR3 is TGTGCCAGCAGCAGAGGTGACAGGGGAAACACTGAAGCTTTCTTT.

The chain couples TRBV3-1 (or the pseudogene TRBV3-2) to TRBJ2-1, with 13 bases identical to TRBD2. The ends lost 1 base at V and 9 bases at J; junction bases unmatched: 0. The V gene's germline CDR1 is LGHDT and CDR2 YNNKEL (reference sequence). The CDR3 length is 14 residues. CDR3 sequence: CASSQGLAGGEQFF. The CDR3, as DNA: TGTGCCAGCAGCCAAGGACTAGCGGGAGGTGAGCAGTTCTTC.

This clone appeared once. The rearrangement joins TRBV19 to TRBJ2-2; 12 bases are shared with TRBD2. V lost 5 bases, J lost 6 bases, and 1 base stayed unmatched. Germline CDR1 LNHDA, CDR2 SQIVND (reference sequence). The CDR3 consists of 14 residues. For the CDR3, the DNA is TGTGCCAGTAGTCGACTAGCGGGAGCCGGGGAGCTGTTTTTT. It is translated as CASSRLAGAGELFF.

This clone appeared a single time. This chain links TRBV20-1 with TRBJ2-7, with D unclear. Germline V gives CDR1 DFQATT, CDR2 SNEGSKA (reference sequence). The V and J ends lost 0 bases and 3 bases respectively, with 3 bases between them. This CDR3 has 11 residues. The CDR3 DNA reads as TGCAGTGCTAGAGACAACTACGAGCAGTACTTC. Translated: CSARDNYEQYF.

The rearrangement uses TRBV7-2 and TRBJ2-3; a weak D match, TRBD1 (5 bases). V shed 5 bases and J shed 2 bases, with 11 bases lying between them. In germline, CDR1 is SGHTA, CDR2 FQGNSA. CDR3 length: 14 amino acids. The CDR3 protein is CASSQTAVTDTQYF. In DNA form, the CDR3 reads TGTGCCAGCAGCCAGACAGCCGTCACAGATACGCAGTATTTT.

The chain couples TRBV14 to TRBJ2-7; TRBD1 matches 9 bases. Germline CDR1 and CDR2: SGHDN and FVKESK. With V trimmed by 3 bases and J by 3 bases, 12 bases remained unmatched. The CDR3 spans 17 residues. CDR3 residues: CASSHREGTGRNYEQYF. CDR3 nucleotide sequence: TGTGCCAGCAGCCATCGTGAGGGGACAGGGAGGAACTACGAGCAGTACTTC.

The V gene is TRBV29-1, the J gene TRBJ1-2; D is perhaps TRBD1 (6 bases). Trimming left V 7 bases short and J 8 bases short, with 17 bases between. CDR1 and CDR2 from the germline V gene are SQVTM and ANQGSEA. The CDR3 extends over 12 amino acids. The CDR3 sequence is CSAQGRDWGYTF. In DNA form, the CDR3 reads TGCAGCGCCCAGGGGAGGGACTGGGGCTACACCTTC.

The chain couples TRBV30 to TRBJ1-3; D is ambiguous. In germline, CDR1 is GTSNPN, CDR2 SVGIG (reference sequence). CDR3 length: 14 residues. Between the trimmed V and J ends, which lost 0 bases and 0 bases, there was a span of 6 bases. The CDR3 region is CAWSVEVSGNTIYF. CDR3 DNA: TGTGCCTGGAGTGTAGAGGTCTCTGGAAACACCATATATTTT.

The V and J genes are TRBV18 and TRBJ1-2; 11 bases match TRBD1. The CDR3 is made up of 14 amino acids. V was pared by 3 bases and J by 5 bases, with 2 bases of the junction left unmatched. Germline loops: CDR1 KGHSH, CDR2 LQKENI. CDR3 loop: CASSPGQGAYGYTF. In DNA form, the CDR3 reads TGTGCCAGCTCACCCGGACAGGGGGCATATGGCTACACCTTC.

The chain links TRBV7-6 to TRBJ2-7, with TRBD1 identical over 9 bases. In germline, CDR1 is SGHVS, CDR2 FNYEAQ. CDR3 length: 15 amino acids. Unmatched junction bases numbered 10, after V lost 4 bases and J lost 6 bases. As DNA, the CDR3 is TGTGCCAGCAGCTCCCGGGACAGGGATTCGGGCGAGCAGTACTTC. It encodes CASSSRDRDSGEQYF. The complete variable domain, with remaining parts taken from reference TRBV7-6 and TRBJ2-7, reads GAGVSQSPRYKVTKRGQDVALRCDPISGHVSLYWYRQALGQGPEFLTYFNYEAQQDKSGLPNDRFSAERPEGSISTLTIQRTEQRDSAMYRCASSSRDRDSGEQYFGPGTRLTVT.

The chain has TRBV19 and TRBJ1-2, with D perhaps TRBD1 (5 bases). Germline loops: CDR1 LNHDA, CDR2 SQIVND (reference sequence). V gave up 5 bases and J gave up 1 base, with 20 bases separating them. The CDR3 length is 17 residues. The CDR3 here is CASSLTVNSALNYGYTF. The CDR3 DNA is TGTGCCAGTAGTTTGACAGTTAATTCAGCTCTTAACTATGGCTACACCTTC.

The V gene is TRBV6-5, the J gene TRBJ1-1; D unresolved. This CDR3 region has 13 residues. Per germline, CDR1 MNHEY and CDR2 SVGAGI. The V gene lost 0 bases and the J gene lost 3 bases, with 5 bases spanning the gap. The CDR3 is CASSYSADTEAFF. CDR3 sequence (DNA): TGTGCCAGCAGTTACTCGGCGGACACTGAAGCTTTCTTT.

This chain connects TRBV5-6 to TRBJ1-5; D call uncertain. V was pared by 1 base and J by 0 bases, with 11 bases between. In germline, CDR1 is SGHDT, CDR2 YYEEEE. There are 16 residues in the CDR3. The CDR3 sequence: CASSLLSTASNQPQHF. The DNA of the CDR3 is TGTGCCAGCAGCTTGTTATCTACAGCTAGCAATCAGCCCCAGCATTTT. Using reference TRBV5-6 and TRBJ1-5 for the parts outside the CDR3, the full variable domain is DAGVTQSPTHLIKTRGQQVTLRCSPKSGHDTVSWYQQALGQGPQFIFQYYEEEERQRGNFPDRFSGHQFPNYSSELNVNALLLGDSALYLCASSLLSTASNQPQHFGDGTRLSIL.

The genes are TRBV7-8 and TRBJ2-2, with 11 bases that match TRBD2. Germline V gene data show CDR1 as SGHVS and CDR2 as FQNEAQ. With V trimmed by 1 base and J by 5 bases, 6 bases remained unmatched. The CDR3 runs 17 residues. The CDR3 DNA reads TGTGCCAGCAGCTTAGTCGCTAGCGGGGGGCCAACCGGGGAGCTGTTTTTT. Its translation is CASSLVASGGPTGELFF.

The V and J genes are TRBV2 and TRBJ2-2; 8 nucleotides match TRBD2. CDR3 length equals 15 residues. With V trimmed by 6 bases and J by 4 bases, 7 bases remained unmatched. Germline CDR1 and CDR2: SNHLY and FYNNEI. CDR3 residues: CASRRSGGGTGELFF. The DNA of the CDR3 is TGTGCCAGCAGAAGGAGCGGGGGTGGCACCGGGGAGCTGTTTTTT.

The J gene is TRBJ1-2, the V gene TRBV2, with 11 bases that match TRBD1. The trim removed 3 bases at V and 4 bases at J, leaving 4 bases unmatched. CDR3 length equals 15 residues. Germline V gene data show CDR1 as SNHLY and CDR2 as FYNNEI. CDR3 sequence reads: CASSEGTGGSYGYTF. The CDR3 DNA follows: TGTGCCAGCAGTGAGGGGACAGGGGGATCCTATGGCTACACCTTC.

The chain has TRBV5-6 and TRBJ1-2; 9 nucleotides match TRBD1. This CDR3 contains 14 residues. V lost 2 bases and J lost 4; bases outside the gene matches: 3. The V gene's germline CDR1 is SGHDT and CDR2 YYEEEE. The CDR3 spells CASSLQGAGYGYTF. The DNA of the CDR3 is TGTGCCAGCAGCTTACAGGGGGCCGGCTATGGCTACACCTTC.

The rearrangement links TRBV7-9 to TRBJ2-3, with 10 bases fitting TRBD2. J was trimmed by 2 bases and V by 4 bases; bases with no gene match: 3. The CDR3 has 15 residues. From germline, CDR1 is SEHNR and CDR2 FQNEAQ (reference sequence). CDR3 amino acids: CASSSGLANTDTQYF. CDR3 coding DNA: TGTGCCAGCAGCTCGGGACTAGCGAACACAGATACGCAGTATTTT. The whole variable domain, remainder taken from reference TRBV7-9 and TRBJ2-3, is DTGVSQNPRHKITKRGQNVTFRCDPISEHNRLYWYRQTLGQGPEFLTYFQNEAQLEKSRLLSDRFSAERPKGSFSTLEIQRTEQGDSAMYLCASSSGLANTDTQYFGPGTRLTVL.

The chain joins TRBV6-6 to TRBJ1-1; D possibly corresponds to TRBD1 (6 bases). Germline-derived CDR1 and CDR2 are MNHNY and SVGAGI (reference sequence). The V and J ends lost 0 bases and 12 bases respectively, with 17 bases between them. This CDR3 is 14 amino acids long. The CDR3 region is CASSYSAGEHSTFF. The CDR3 nucleotides read TGTGCCAGCAGTTACTCGGCAGGGGAACACTCGACTTTCTTT.

J is TRBJ2-2 and V is TRBV7-6; 7 bases agree with TRBD1. The CDR3 consists of 15 residues. J gave up 5 bases and V 5 bases, and 8 bases lay outside the gene matches. Germline assignment: CDR1 SGHVS and CDR2 FNYEAQ. The CDR3 coding sequence is TGTGCCAGCAGCCGGGCAGGGGGTCAGACCGGGGAGCTGTTTTTT. Translation gives CASSRAGGQTGELFF.

The J gene is TRBJ2-7, the V gene TRBV4-3, with D possibly TRBD2 on 6 matching bases. Trimming removed 6 bases at V and 2 bases at J, with 17 bases between. The CDR3 consists of 15 residues. Germline V gene lookup returns CDR1 LGHNA and CDR2 YSLEER. For the CDR3, the DNA is TGCGCCAGCAGTCTTAATCTAGGCGGGACCTACGAGCAGTACTTC. Protein product: CASSLNLGGTYEQYF.

This clone was recorded once. The chain carries TRBV20-1 and TRBJ1-2, with 8 bases matching TRBD1. The CDR3 is 15 amino acids. V was clipped by 3 bases and J by 0 bases; unmatched bases: 6. Germline V gene sequence: CDR1 DFQATT, CDR2 SNEGSKA (reference sequence). The CDR3 nucleotides are TGCAGTGCTAGTATAGCAGGGGGCCCTAACTATGGCTACACCTTC. Translation gives CSASIAGGPNYGYTF.

This clone was seen only once. This sequence joins TRBV4-1 and TRBJ2-6; 7 bases align to TRBD2. This CDR3 has 17 amino acids. Looked up from germline, CDR1 is MGHRA and CDR2 is YSYEKL. Unmatched junction bases numbered 5, after V lost 1 base and J lost 2 bases. The CDR3 coding sequence is TGCGCCAGCAGCCAAGTAAGGGGAGGGCCTGGGGCCAACGTCCTGACTTTC. It is translated as CASSQVRGGPGANVLTF.

The rearrangement uses TRBV7-9 and TRBJ1-4; TRBD1 might be the D (5 bases). The germline V gene has CDR1 SEHNR and CDR2 FQNEAQ (reference sequence). The V and J ends lost 3 bases and 7 bases respectively, with 9 bases between them. The CDR3 is 13 amino acids. The CDR3 region has the DNA TGTGCCAGCAGCTTTGACAGTGGTGAAAAACTGTTTTTT. Residues: CASSFDSGEKLFF.